These 21 T cell receptor beta chains were all obtained from the same sample, sequenced in a study of T cells in placental villitis. This was the immunoSEQ v4 assay. The data were produced by immunoSEQ multiplex PCR, yet TCRdb's version contains in-frame clones alone and is incomplete. The top ten clones hold under 20% of a sample with about 3,100 clones, about 80% of them seen once. Sequencing was carried out using placental tissue containing maternal and fetal cells. Source of these receptors: a human patient with infectious villitis; the placental T cells may come from both mother and fetus.

There are a few counts of this clone. The gene calls are TRBV25-1 and TRBJ1-1; D possibly corresponds to TRBD1 (6 bases). Trimming left V 0 bases short and J 4 bases short, with 9 bases between. The CDR3 spans 14 residues. In germline, CDR1 is MGHDK, CDR2 SYGVNS. CDR3 nucleotide sequence: TGTGCCAGCAGTGAATATGAAGGGGGCACTGAAGCTTTCTTT. It translates to CASSEYEGGTEAFF.

The J gene is TRBJ1-2, the V gene TRBV4-2, with D maybe TRBD1 (5 bases). Germline assignment: CDR1 LGHNA and CDR2 YNFKEQ. The V gene lost 1 base and the J gene lost 5 bases, with 20 bases spanning the gap. This CDR3 spans 17 amino acids. CDR3 region: CASSQVPILTVDYGYTF. CDR3 DNA: TGTGCCAGCAGCCAAGTTCCCATATTGACAGTCGATTATGGCTACACCTTC.

This chain connects TRBV7-2 to TRBJ1-1; D is uncertain. Looked up from germline, CDR1 is SGHTA and CDR2 is FQGNSA. This CDR3 spans 12 amino acids. V was clipped by 2 bases and J by 4 bases, with 5 bases between them. CDR3 sequence (DNA): TGTGCCAGCAGCTTATTTGGCACTGAAGCTTTCTTT. Its translation: CASSLFGTEAFF.

This clone has just one count. The V and J genes are TRBV6-6 and TRBJ1-5; TRBD1 might be the D (5 bases). Germline values: CDR1 MNHNY, CDR2 SVGAGI (reference sequence). Trimming removed 4 bases at V and 2 bases at J, with 15 bases between. The CDR3 is 16 amino acids. CDR3 protein: CASSFSGNRGNQPQHF. The CDR3 DNA follows: TGTGCCAGCAGTTTTTCAGGGAATAGAGGCAATCAGCCCCAGCATTTT.

This clone was recorded a few times. V gene TRBV19 combines with J gene TRBJ1-2; D unclear. Trimming shortened V by 7 bases and J by 5 bases, and 11 bases separated the two germline ends. Germline V gene data show CDR1 as LNHDA and CDR2 as SQIVND (reference sequence). The CDR3 has 12 residues. CDR3 loop: CASIVGPYGYTF. The CDR3 bases are TGTGCCAGTATCGTAGGGCCATATGGCTACACCTTC.

The chain uses TRBV13 and TRBJ1-2; 7 bases are shared with TRBD1. This CDR3 region has 15 residues. V gave up 5 bases and J gave up 8 bases; unmatched junction bases: 14. Germline loops: CDR1 PRHDT, CDR2 FYEKMQ (reference sequence). The CDR3 loop reads CASSPFETGPYGYTF. The DNA for the CDR3 is TGTGCCAGCAGCCCCTTCGAGACAGGGCCTTACGGCTACACCTTC. Filled out from reference TRBV13 and TRBJ1-2, the complete variable domain reads AAGVIQSPRHLIKEKRETATLKCYPIPRHDTVYWYQQGPGQDPQFLISFYEKMQSDKGSIPDRFSAQQFSDYHSELNMSSLELGDSALYFCASSPFETGPYGYTFGSGTRLTVV.

This clone was observed once. V gene TRBV6-5 combines with J gene TRBJ2-7; 10 bases align to TRBD1. Losses at the gene ends were 2 bases for V and 3 bases for J; bases not matched to a gene: 1. The CDR3 runs to 14 residues. Germline-derived CDR1 and CDR2 are MNHEY and SVGAGI. The CDR3 coding sequence is TGTGCCAGCAGTTACAGGGACAGGGGCTACGAGCAGTACTTC. It codes for CASSYRDRGYEQYF.

V is TRBV5-6 and J is TRBJ1-1; 8 nucleotides line up with TRBD1. Germline V gene sequence: CDR1 SGHDT, CDR2 YYEEEE. The CDR3 contains 14 residues. V lost 0 bases, J lost 7 bases, and 5 bases stayed unmatched. Written as DNA, the CDR3 is TGTGCCAGCAGCTTGGAAGGGACAGGAGTTGAAGCTTTCTTT. Protein: CASSLEGTGVEAFF. The variable domain in full, completed from reference TRBV5-6 and TRBJ1-1, reads DAGVTQSPTHLIKTRGQQVTLRCSPKSGHDTVSWYQQALGQGPQFIFQYYEEEERQRGNFPDRFSGHQFPNYSSELNVNALLLGDSALYLCASSLEGTGVEAFFGQGTRLTVV.

The table lists this clone with a count of one. The CDR3 here is CASSLHSNQPQHF. CDR3 in DNA: TGTGCCAGCAGTTTACATAGCAATCAGCCCCAGCATTTT. V and J are TRBV27 and TRBJ1-5; D is uncertain. The V end lost 2 bases, the J end lost 0 bases, and 2 bases lay between the germline ends. From germline, CDR1 is MNHEY and CDR2 SMNVEV (reference sequence). This CDR3 comprises 13 residues.

This clone was seen more than once but under ten times. This sequence joins TRBV6-2 or TRBV6-3 and TRBJ2-3; D call uncertain. Trimming left V 3 bases short and J 0 bases short, with 16 bases between. Germline assignment: CDR1 MNHEY and CDR2 SVGEGT. CDR3 length: 17 residues. The CDR3 sequence is CASSYVSETLSTDTQYF. The CDR3 DNA reads as TGTGCCAGCAGTTATGTAAGTGAGACCCTTAGCACAGATACGCAGTATTTT.

The chain couples TRBV4-3 to TRBJ2-7; D uncertain. This CDR3 contains 15 residues. The germline V gene has CDR1 LGHNA and CDR2 YSLEER. The V gene lost 0 bases and the J gene lost 0 bases, with 9 bases spanning the gap. Here the CDR3 reads CASSQDDGNSYEQYF. CDR3 DNA: TGCGCCAGCAGCCAAGATGACGGAAACTCCTACGAGCAGTACTTC.

The V and J genes are TRBV15 and TRBJ2-7, with 7 bases fitting TRBD2. The CDR3 has 14 amino acids. Germline CDR1 reads LNHNV; CDR2 reads YYDKDF (reference sequence). V shed 4 bases, J shed 0 bases, and the junction held 3 bases outside the gene matches. This CDR3 reads CATSTRGSSYEQYF. The CDR3 DNA sequence: TGTGCCACCAGCACGCGGGGGAGCTCCTACGAGCAGTACTTC. Combining the CDR3 with reference TRBV15 and TRBJ2-7 gives the whole variable domain DAMVIQNPRYQVTQFGKPVTLSCSQTLNHNVMYWYQQKSSQAPKLLFHYYDKDFNNEADTPDNFQSRRPNTSFCFLDIRSPGLGDTAMYLCATSTRGSSYEQYFGPGTRLTVT.

This chain links TRBV6-4 with TRBJ2-3; 8 nucleotides line up with TRBD2. V lost 6 bases to trimming and J lost 2 bases; unmatched junction nucleotides: 1. CDR3 length: 13 residues. From germline, CDR1 is MRHNA and CDR2 SNTAGT. This chain's CDR3 is CASSGGATDTQYF. CDR3 nucleotides: TGTGCCAGCAGCGGGGGGGCCACAGATACGCAGTATTTT.

This clone showed up just once. The chain has TRBV21-1 and TRBJ2-7; no DNA check was done on the table's D call, TRBD2. TRBV21-1 is an annotated pseudogene. There are 13 residues in the CDR3. The DNA of the CDR3 is TGTGCCAGCAGCAAAACGTTTCGGTACGAGCAGTACTTC. Amino acids: CASSKTFRYEQYF.

This clone showed up just once. This chain joins TRBV29-1 and TRBJ1-2; tentative D call: TRBD1 (6 bases). Germline V gene sequence: CDR1 SQVTM, CDR2 ANQGSEA. The V and J ends lost 5 bases and 3 bases respectively, with 16 bases between them. CDR3 length equals 14 residues. CDR3: CSVLGEEGDYGYTF. The CDR3 DNA follows: TGCAGCGTTTTGGGGGAGGAGGGGGACTATGGCTACACCTTC. Complete variable domain (other parts from reference TRBV29-1 and TRBJ1-2): SAVISQKPSRDICQRGTSLTIQCQVDSQVTMMFWYRQQPGQSLTLIATANQGSEATYESGFVIDKFPISRPNLTFSTLTVSNMSPEDSSIYLCSVLGEEGDYGYTFGSGTRLTVV.

This chain connects TRBV28 to TRBJ1-5; a weak D match, TRBD1 (5 bases). Germline CDR1 reads MDHEN; CDR2 reads SYDVKM. V was cut by 4 bases and J by 7 bases, with 26 bases left in between. The CDR3 is 18 residues long. In DNA, the CDR3 is TGTGCCAGCAGTTCACCGACTCTGGGGGGAGGGAGAAACCAGCCCCAGCATTTT. Amino acid sequence: CASSSPTLGGGRNQPQHF.

The chain carries TRBV18 and TRBJ1-3; no reliable D call. Germline V lookup: CDR1 KGHSH, CDR2 LQKENI. Trimming left V 3 bases short and J 6 bases short, with 6 bases between. The CDR3 spans 12 residues. The CDR3 is CASSPGTNTIYF. As DNA, the CDR3 is TGTGCCAGCTCACCCGGTACAAACACCATATATTTT.

The chain uses TRBV6-2 or TRBV6-3 and TRBJ1-2; no reliable D call. V lost 2 bases and J 2 bases, leaving 6 bases between the germline ends. The CDR3 length is 13 residues. Germline CDR1 and CDR2: MNHEY and SVGEGT. CDR3: CASSYERNYGYTF. For the CDR3, the DNA is TGTGCCAGCAGTTACGAGCGCAACTATGGCTACACCTTC.

The chain recombines TRBV7-9 with TRBJ1-2; 8 bases map to TRBD1. V was pared by 4 bases and J by 4 bases, with 5 bases of the junction left unmatched. CDR1 and CDR2 (germline): SEHNR, FQNEAQ (reference sequence). This CDR3 comprises 14 residues. In nucleotides, the CDR3 is TGTGCCAGCAGCTCCCCTGACAGGGGCTATGGCTACACCTTC. Protein product: CASSSPDRGYGYTF.

This clone was found a few times. The V gene is TRBV7-9, the J gene TRBJ2-7; unclear D gene. The germline CDR1 and CDR2 sequences are SEHNR and FQNEAQ (reference sequence). The CDR3 length is 15 residues. V was trimmed by 1 base and J by 3 bases, leaving 13 bases between them. The CDR3 reads CASSLGRSMSYEQYV. CDR3 nucleotide sequence: TGTGCCAGCAGCTTAGGTCGTTCGATGAGCTACGAGCAGTACGTC.

The chain uses TRBV5-1 and TRBJ2-3; 7 bases fit TRBD2. In germline, CDR1 is SGHRS, CDR2 YFSETQ. CDR3 length: 17 residues. Losses at the gene ends were 0 bases for V and 0 bases for J; bases not matched to a gene: 7. The CDR3 sequence is CASSLARSAGSTDTQYF. The CDR3 DNA sequence: TGCGCCAGCAGCTTGGCCCGGTCAGCGGGGAGCACAGATACGCAGTATTTT.